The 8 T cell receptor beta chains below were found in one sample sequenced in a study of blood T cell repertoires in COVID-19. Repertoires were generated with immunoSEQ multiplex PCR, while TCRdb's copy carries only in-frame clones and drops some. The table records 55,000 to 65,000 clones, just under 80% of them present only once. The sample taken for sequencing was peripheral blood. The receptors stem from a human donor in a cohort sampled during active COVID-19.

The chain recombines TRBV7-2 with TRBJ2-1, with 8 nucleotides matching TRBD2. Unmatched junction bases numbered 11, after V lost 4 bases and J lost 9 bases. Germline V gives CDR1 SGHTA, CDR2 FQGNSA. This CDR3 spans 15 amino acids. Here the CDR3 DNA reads TGTGCCAGCAGCTATAGACTGGCGGGGGGCGGTGAGCAGTTCTTC. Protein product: CASSYRLAGGGEQFF. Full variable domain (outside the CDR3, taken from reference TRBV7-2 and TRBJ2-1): GAGVSQSPSNKVTEKGKDVELRCDPISGHTALYWYRQSLGQGLEFLIYFQGNSAPDKSGLPSDRFSAERTGGSVSTLTIQRTQQEDSAVYLCASSYRLAGGGEQFFGPGTRLTVL.

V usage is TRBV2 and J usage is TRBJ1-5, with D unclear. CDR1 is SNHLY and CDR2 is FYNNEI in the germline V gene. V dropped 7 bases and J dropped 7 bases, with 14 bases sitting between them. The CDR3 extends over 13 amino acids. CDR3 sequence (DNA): TGTGCCAGCACCGAGGAAGACTTCCAGCCCCAGCATTTT. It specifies CASTEEDFQPQHF.

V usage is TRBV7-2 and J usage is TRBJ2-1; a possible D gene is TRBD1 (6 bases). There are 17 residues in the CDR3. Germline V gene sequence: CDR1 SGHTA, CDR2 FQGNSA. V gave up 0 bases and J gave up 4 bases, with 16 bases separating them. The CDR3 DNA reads TGTGCCAGCAGCTTAGCGTTGGGGACAAGGGGATACAATGAGCAGTTCTTC. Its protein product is CASSLALGTRGYNEQFF.

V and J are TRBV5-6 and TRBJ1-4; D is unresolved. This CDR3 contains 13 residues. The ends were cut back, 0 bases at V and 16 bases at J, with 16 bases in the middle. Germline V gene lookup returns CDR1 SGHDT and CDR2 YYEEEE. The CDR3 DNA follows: TGTGCCAGCAGCTTGGGGTCCGCTAGTATACGGTTTTTT. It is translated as CASSLGSASIRFF. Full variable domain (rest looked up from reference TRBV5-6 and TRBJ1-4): DAGVTQSPTHLIKTRGQQVTLRCSPKSGHDTVSWYQQALGQGPQFIFQYYEEEERQRGNFPDRFSGHQFPNYSSELNVNALLLGDSALYLCASSLGSASIRFFGSGTQLSVL.

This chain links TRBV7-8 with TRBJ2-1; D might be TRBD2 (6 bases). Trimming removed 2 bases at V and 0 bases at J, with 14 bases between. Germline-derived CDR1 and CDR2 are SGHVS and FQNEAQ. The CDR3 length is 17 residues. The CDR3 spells CASSLWASESSYNEQFF. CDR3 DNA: TGTGCCAGCAGCTTATGGGCTAGCGAGAGCTCCTACAATGAGCAGTTCTTC. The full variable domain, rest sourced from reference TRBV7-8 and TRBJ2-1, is GAGVSQSPRYKVAKRGQDVALRCDPISGHVSLFWYQQALGQGPEFLTYFQNEAQLDKSGLPSDRFFAERPEGSVSTLKIQRTQQEDSAVYLCASSLWASESSYNEQFFGPGTRLTVL.

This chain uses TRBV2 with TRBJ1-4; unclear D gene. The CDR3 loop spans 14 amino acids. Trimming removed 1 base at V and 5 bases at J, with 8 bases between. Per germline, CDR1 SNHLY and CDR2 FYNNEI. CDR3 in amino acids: CASSEGLENEKLFF. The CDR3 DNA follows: TGTGCCAGCAGTGAAGGGCTGGAGAATGAAAAACTGTTTTTT.

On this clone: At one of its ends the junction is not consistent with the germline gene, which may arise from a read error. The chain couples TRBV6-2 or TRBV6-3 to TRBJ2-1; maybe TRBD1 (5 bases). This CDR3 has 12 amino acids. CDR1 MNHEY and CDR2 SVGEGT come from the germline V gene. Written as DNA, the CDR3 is TGTGCCAGCAGCTACTCTAGGGGTGAGCAGTTCTTC. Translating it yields CASSYSRGEQFF.

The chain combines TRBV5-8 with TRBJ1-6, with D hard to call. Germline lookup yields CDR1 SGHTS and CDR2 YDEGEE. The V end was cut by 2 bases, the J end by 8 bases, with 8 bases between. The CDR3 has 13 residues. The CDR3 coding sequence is TGTGCCAGCAGCTTACAGAGGGATTCACCCCTCCACTTT. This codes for CASSLQRDSPLHF.